This T cell receptor beta chain originates from a study of CXCR3-negative and CXCR3-positive naive CD8 T cells. As regards this clonotype: Its matching antigen is unknown.

Study observations and caveats: TRB CDR3s of CXCR3-positive naive cells were more hydrophobic than those of CXCR3-negative naive cells.

The TRB libraries of cDNA were built by UMI-labeled 5' RACE. TCRdb re-called the 5' RACE reads; every CDR3 protein appears as one record, without DNA. This listing includes approximately 98,000 distinct CDR3 sequences. Germline lookup yields CDR1 MDHEN and CDR2 SYDVKM. This CDR3 has 13 amino acids. The V gene is TRBV28, the J gene TRBJ1-1; the TRBD1 assignment by TCRdb is unverifiable without DNA. The clonotype originates from a human donor in good health. Some clones in this sample may be carry-over from other donors' samples. Sequencing input: naive CXCR3+ CD8+ T cells from blood. Documented subset: CD45RO-CCR7+CD27+CD95- naive CD8+ T cells expressing CXCR3 (TNR3+). CDR3 loop: CASSIRTGGEAFF.